These 7 T cell receptor beta chains came from one sample sequenced in a study of OX40 agonist ivuxolimab in advanced cancers. Profiled with immunoSEQ multiplex PCR; TCRdb holds only in-frame clones, not every one. The sample has 45,000 or so clones; 89% are singletons. This material consisted of CD4+ or CD8+ T cells sorted from blood, taken in a trial of the OX40 agonist ivuxolimab. These receptors came from an adult with an advanced solid tumor such as melanoma, head and neck, liver or kidney cancer.

V is TRBV19 and J is TRBJ1-1, with D possibly TRBD1 on 6 matching bases. V was cut by 3 bases and J by 10 bases, with 21 bases left in between. The CDR3 sequence is 15 residues long. The V gene's germline CDR1 is LNHDA and CDR2 SQIVND (reference sequence). DNA of the CDR3: TGTGCCAGTAGTATCCGGGACACGGTGGGGAGTGGAGCTTTCTTT. Its protein is CASSIRDTVGSGAFF.

CDR3 in amino acids: CASSESLNPNYGYTF. In DNA form, the CDR3 reads TGCGCCAGCAGTGAGTCGCTAAATCCTAACTATGGCTACACCTTC. J is TRBJ1-2 and V is TRBV10-2; D is unclear. This CDR3 comprises 15 residues. Trimming removed 0 bases at V and 0 bases at J, with 8 bases between. The germline V gene encodes CDR1 WSHSY and CDR2 SAAADI.

The chain is built from TRBV7-2 and TRBJ2-3; perhaps TRBD1 as D (6 bases). Trimming took 3 bases from V and 5 from J, leaving 15 bases between them. Germline V gives CDR1 SGHTA, CDR2 FQGNSA. The CDR3 has 15 amino acids. The DNA of the CDR3 is TGTGCCAGCAGCTTTTGGGACATGGTAGGAGATACGCAGTATTTT. This encodes CASSFWDMVGDTQYF. The full variable domain, in which reference TRBV7-2 and TRBJ2-3 provide the parts outside the CDR3, is GAGVSQSPSNKVTEKGKDVELRCDPISGHTALYWYRQSLGQGLEFLIYFQGNSAPDKSGLPSDRFSAERTGGSVSTLTIQRTQQEDSAVYLCASSFWDMVGDTQYFGPGTRLTVL.

The chain links TRBV2 to TRBJ2-2; D is undetermined. The CDR3 length is 15 residues. V lost 10 bases and J 1 base, leaving 16 bases between the germline ends. In germline, CDR1 is SNHLY, CDR2 FYNNEI. The CDR3 nucleotides are TGTGCCAACTCCGGTCCAAATTTGAACACCGGGGAGCTGTTTTTT. Protein sequence: CANSGPNLNTGELFF.

The CDR3 here is CASSFLQGGTYEQYF. CDR3 DNA sequence: TGTGCCAGCAGCTTCCTCCAGGGGGGGACTTACGAGCAGTACTTC. This chain links TRBV7-9 with TRBJ2-7, with D perhaps being TRBD1 or TRBD2 (7 bases each). The CDR3 contains 15 residues. Per germline, CDR1 SEHNR and CDR2 FQNEAQ (reference sequence). Trimming shortened V by 3 bases and J by 4 bases, and 16 bases separated the two germline ends. Full variable domain (missing parts from reference TRBV7-9 and TRBJ2-7): DTGVSQNPRHKITKRGQNVTFRCDPISEHNRLYWYRQTLGQGPEFLTYFQNEAQLEKSRLLSDRFSAERPKGSFSTLEIQRTEQGDSAMYLCASSFLQGGTYEQYFGPGTRLTVT.

This clone appeared once. The J gene is TRBJ2-1, the V gene TRBV9; D is possibly TRBD2 (6 bases). Germline CDR1 is SGDLS and CDR2 is YYNGEE. CDR3 length equals 16 residues. Trimming cost V 2 bases and J 1 base, with 13 bases left between them. The CDR3 loop reads CASSVRLADSYNEQFF. The DNA for the CDR3 is TGTGCCAGCAGCGTTCGTTTAGCGGATTCCTACAATGAGCAGTTCTTC.

The rearrangement joins TRBV5-5 to TRBJ2-1; D gene ambiguous. Trimming cost V 0 bases and J 1 base, with 11 bases left between them. Per the germline V gene, CDR1 is SGHKS and CDR2 is YYEKEE (reference sequence). The CDR3 runs 16 residues. The CDR3 DNA is TGTGCCAGCAGCTTGGATTCGGCGGTGTCCTACAATGAGCAGTTCTTC. Translation gives CASSLDSAVSYNEQFF.